These 10 T cell receptor beta chains were sequenced from one sample in a study of T cell responses to AZD1222 COVID-19 vaccine. Assay: immunoSEQ multiplex PCR; the TCRdb copy retains only in-frame clones and omits some. This sample has tens of thousands of clones, with more than 80% found just once. This specimen was peripheral blood, taken on day 0 of AZD1222 vaccination. The receptors originated from an adult in good health.

The chain employs TRBV10-3 and TRBJ2-7; D gene ambiguous. The CDR3 contains 14 residues. The germline gives CDR1 ENHRY, CDR2 SYGVKD. V gave up 6 bases and J gave up 2 bases, with 14 bases separating them. The CDR3 nucleotides are TGTGCCATCAGCGACCCCGAGACTCCCTACGAGCAGTACTTC. Translating it yields CAISDPETPYEQYF.

This clone was recorded a few times. The J gene is TRBJ1-5, the V gene TRBV19; D is ambiguous. CDR1 is LNHDA and CDR2 is SQIVND in the germline V gene (reference sequence). The V end was cut by 1 base, the J end by 7 bases, with 8 bases between. CDR3 length: 13 amino acids. The chain's CDR3 is CASSIGWGQPQHF. CDR3 nucleotide sequence: TGTGCCAGTAGTATAGGGTGGGGACAGCCCCAGCATTTT. The full variable domain, in which reference TRBV19 and TRBJ1-5 provide the parts outside the CDR3, is DGGITQSPKYLFRKEGQNVTLSCEQNLNHDAMYWYRQDPGQGLRLIYYSQIVNDFQKGDIAEGYSVSREKKESFPLTVTSAQKNPTAFYLCASSIGWGQPQHFGDGTRLSIL.

V gene TRBV2 combines with J gene TRBJ2-1, with D perhaps matching TRBD2 (6 bases). The CDR3 is made up of 13 amino acids. Trimming shortened V by 3 bases and J by 9 bases, and 12 bases separated the two germline ends. Germline CDR1 reads SNHLY; CDR2 reads FYNNEI. CDR3 nucleotide sequence: TGTGCCAGCAGTGAGTGGCGGGGTCCTGAGCAGTTCTTC. This sequence encodes CASSEWRGPEQFF. The whole variable domain, filled in from reference TRBV2 and TRBJ2-1, reads EPEVTQTPSHQVTQMGQEVILRCVPISNHLYFYWYRQILGQKVEFLVSFYNNEISEKSEIFDDQFSVERPDGSNFTLKIRSTKLEDSAMYFCASSEWRGPEQFFGPGTRLTVL.

The chain couples TRBV6-6 to TRBJ1-1; D gene ambiguous. Trimming took 0 bases from V and 0 from J, leaving 5 bases between them. CDR3 length: 14 residues. Per the germline V gene, CDR1 is MNHNY and CDR2 is SVGAGI (reference sequence). CDR3 sequence: CASSYSRLNTEAFF. CDR3 bases: TGTGCCAGCAGTTACTCGAGACTGAACACTGAAGCTTTCTTT.

This chain uses TRBV10-1 with TRBJ1-4; D gene uncertain. The CDR3 is made up of 15 amino acids. Trimming took off 3 bases at V and 0 bases at J, with 8 bases between the two ends. The germline V gene encodes CDR1 WNHNN and CDR2 SYGVQD (reference sequence). CDR3 protein: CASSEGGATNEKLFF. For the CDR3, the DNA is TGCGCCAGCAGTGAAGGAGGAGCAACTAATGAAAAACTGTTTTTT.

The chain employs TRBV5-1 and TRBJ1-3; no clear D gene. Per the germline V gene, CDR1 is SGHRS and CDR2 is YFSETQ. Trimming removed 5 bases from V and 0 bases from J, with 12 bases in between. The CDR3 contains 15 residues. The CDR3 region has the DNA TGCGCCAGCAGTGGCGGATCGAACTCTGGAAACACCATATATTTT. This translates into CASSGGSNSGNTIYF. Full variable domain (remainder filled in from reference TRBV5-1 and TRBJ1-3): KAGVTQTPRYLIKTRGQQVTLSCSPISGHRSVSWYQQTPGQGLQFLFEYFSETQRNKGNFPGRFSGRQFSNSRSEMNVSTLELGDSALYLCASSGGSNSGNTIYFGEGSWLTVV.

The rearrangement links TRBV5-1 to TRBJ1-3; 12 nucleotides line up with TRBD1. CDR1 and CDR2 (germline): SGHRS, YFSETQ. Trimming cost V 4 bases and J 4 bases; bases outside gene matches: 3. The CDR3 runs to 15 residues. The CDR3: CASSIGTGGGNTIYF. CDR3 DNA: TGCGCCAGCAGCATCGGGACAGGGGGCGGAAACACCATATATTTT.

The chain joins TRBV28 to TRBJ2-7; perhaps TRBD2 as D (6 bases). This CDR3 has 15 residues. Germline loops: CDR1 MDHEN, CDR2 SYDVKM. V was cut by 6 bases and J by 1 base, with 16 bases left in between. CDR3 in amino acids: CASRGGGSRSYEQYF. The CDR3 DNA sequence: TGTGCCAGCAGGGGGGGTGGGTCCAGGTCCTACGAGCAGTACTTC.

The chain is built from TRBV7-6 and TRBJ1-2; the D gene is possibly TRBD1 (6 bases). Germline loops: CDR1 SGHVS, CDR2 FNYEAQ. Deletions cut 5 bases from V and 2 bases from J, with 18 bases between. This CDR3 region has 16 residues. In DNA form, the CDR3 reads TGTGCCAGCAGCCCCACCCCCGGGACACCCAACTATGGCTACACCTTC. It codes for CASSPTPGTPNYGYTF.

The chain is built from TRBV29-1 and TRBJ2-5, with TRBD2 identical over 10 bases. Per germline, CDR1 SQVTM and CDR2 ANQGSEA. The CDR3 has 15 residues. Unmatched junction bases numbered 7, after V lost 1 base and J lost 5 bases. CDR3 sequence (DNA): TGCAGCGTTGAAGGGCTAGCGGGGGATTTGGAGACCCAGTACTTC. Its translation is CSVEGLAGDLETQYF.